This entry describes one T cell receptor (beta chain). Clones were sequenced by immunoSEQ multiplex PCR, and TCRdb holds only the in-frame ones, with some missing. The sample carries around 130,000 clones, approximately 89% recorded once. The data belong to a study of control samples from healthy donors and cancer patients. This clonotype was obtained from a man aged 18 to 30 in good health. Sequencing used blood.

The CDR3 loop is CATSRDSQYGETQYF. Here the CDR3 DNA reads TGTGCCACCAGCAGAGATAGTCAGTATGGGGAGACCCAGTACTTC. The chain joins TRBV15 to TRBJ2-5; no reliable D call. CDR1 and CDR2 from the germline V gene are LNHNV and YYDKDF (reference sequence). The CDR3 is 15 amino acids. The V gene lost 0 bases and the J gene lost 5 bases, with 13 bases spanning the gap. The whole variable domain, filled in from reference TRBV15 and TRBJ2-5, reads DAMVIQNPRYQVTQFGKPVTLSCSQTLNHNVMYWYQQKSSQAPKLLFHYYDKDFNNEADTPDNFQSRRPNTSFCFLDIRSPGLGDTAMYLCATSRDSQYGETQYFGPGTRLLVL.